This record looks at one TCR beta chain sequence and its context. CDR1 and CDR2 (germline): MNHEY, SVGEGT. The CDR3 runs to 13 residues. V lost 2 bases and J lost 4, with 6 bases in between. This sample stems from a study of blood T cell repertoires in COVID-19. Study-level information: Spain, Italy and the United States supplied samples that represented acute and convalescent COVID-19. T cells, B-cell-depleted T cells, or PBMCs provided the cDNA or gDNA that served as material.

Authors' analysis steps: Using reference gene primer amplification, nucleated cell counts were estimated. Produced via immunoSEQ multiplex PCR; TCRdb's table is partial and in-frame only. The V and J calls and clone size were taken over from that table, and D and trimming were inferred from the DNA. The sample includes roughly 220,000 clones, 70% to 85% of them seen just once. The V gene is TRBV6-2 or TRBV6-3, the J gene TRBJ2-1; D not resolved. The source of this sequence is a man in his forties who had recovered from COVID-19. Source material: PBMCs or T cells enriched from blood (not recorded which). This CDR3 reads CASSYAEYNEQFF. The CDR3 region has the DNA TGTGCCAGCAGTTACGCGGAATACAATGAGCAGTTCTTC.